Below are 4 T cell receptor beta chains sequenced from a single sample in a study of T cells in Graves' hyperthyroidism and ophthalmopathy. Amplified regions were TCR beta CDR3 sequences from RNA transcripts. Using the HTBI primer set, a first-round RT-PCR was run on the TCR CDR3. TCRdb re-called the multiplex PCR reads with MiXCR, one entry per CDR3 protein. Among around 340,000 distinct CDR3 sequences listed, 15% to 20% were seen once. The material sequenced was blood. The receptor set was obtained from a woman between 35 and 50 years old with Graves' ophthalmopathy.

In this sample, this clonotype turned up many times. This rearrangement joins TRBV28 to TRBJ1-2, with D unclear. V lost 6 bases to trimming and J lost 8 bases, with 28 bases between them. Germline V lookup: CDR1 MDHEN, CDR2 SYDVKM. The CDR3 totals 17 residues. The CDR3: CASRPKSRHTPEDGYTF. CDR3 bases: TGTGCCAGCAGACCAAAATCCCGACATACGCCTGAGGACGGCTACACCTTC.

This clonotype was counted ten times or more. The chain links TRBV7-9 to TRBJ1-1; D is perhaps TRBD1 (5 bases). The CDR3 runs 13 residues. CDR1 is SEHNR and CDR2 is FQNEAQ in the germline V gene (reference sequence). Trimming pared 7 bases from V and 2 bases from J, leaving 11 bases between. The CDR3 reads CASNHQGNTEAFF. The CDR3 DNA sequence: TGTGCCAGCAACCATCAGGGCAACACTGAAGCTTTCTTT.

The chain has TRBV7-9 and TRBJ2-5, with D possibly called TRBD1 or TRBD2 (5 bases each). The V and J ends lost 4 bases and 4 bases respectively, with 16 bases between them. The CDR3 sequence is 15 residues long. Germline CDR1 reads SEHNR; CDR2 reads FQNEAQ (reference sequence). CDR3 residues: CASSSEGTSGETQYF. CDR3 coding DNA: TGTGCCAGCAGCTCAGAAGGGACCTCAGGAGAGACCCAGTACTTC.

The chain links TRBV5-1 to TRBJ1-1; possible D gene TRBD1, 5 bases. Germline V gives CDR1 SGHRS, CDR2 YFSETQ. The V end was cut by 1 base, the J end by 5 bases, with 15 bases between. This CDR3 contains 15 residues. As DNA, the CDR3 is TGCGCCAGCAGCTTGTCTGGCAGGGAGCGGACTGAAGCTTTCTTT. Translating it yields CASSLSGRERTEAFF.